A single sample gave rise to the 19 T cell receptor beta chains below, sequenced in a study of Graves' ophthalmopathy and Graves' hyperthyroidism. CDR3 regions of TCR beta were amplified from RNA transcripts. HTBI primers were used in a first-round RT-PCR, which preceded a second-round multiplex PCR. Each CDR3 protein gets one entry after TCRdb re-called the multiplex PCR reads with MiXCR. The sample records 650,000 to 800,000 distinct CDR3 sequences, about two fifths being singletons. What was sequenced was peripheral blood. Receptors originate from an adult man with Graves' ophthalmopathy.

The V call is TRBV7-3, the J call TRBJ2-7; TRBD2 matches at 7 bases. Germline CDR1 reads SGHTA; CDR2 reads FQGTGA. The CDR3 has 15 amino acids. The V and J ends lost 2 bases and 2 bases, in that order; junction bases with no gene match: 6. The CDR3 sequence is CASSLGLGTTYEQYF. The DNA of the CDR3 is TGTGCCAGCAGCTTAGGTCTAGGGACTACCTACGAGCAGTACTTC.

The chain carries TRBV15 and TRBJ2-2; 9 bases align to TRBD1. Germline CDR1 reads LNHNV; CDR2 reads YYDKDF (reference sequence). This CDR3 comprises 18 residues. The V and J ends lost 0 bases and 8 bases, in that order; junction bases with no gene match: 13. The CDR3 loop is CATSRDSRTGATAGELFF. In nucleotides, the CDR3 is TGTGCCACCAGCAGAGATAGTAGGACAGGGGCCACGGCGGGGGAGCTGTTTTTT.

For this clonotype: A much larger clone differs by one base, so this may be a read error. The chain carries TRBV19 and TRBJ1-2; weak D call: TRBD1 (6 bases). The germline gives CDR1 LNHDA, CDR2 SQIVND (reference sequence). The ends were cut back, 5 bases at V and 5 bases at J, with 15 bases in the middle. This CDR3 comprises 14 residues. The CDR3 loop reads CASSEESGEYGYTF. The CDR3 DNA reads TGTGCCAGTAGTGAGGAATCAGGGGAGTATGGCTACACCTTC. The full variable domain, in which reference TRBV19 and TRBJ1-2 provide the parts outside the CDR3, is DGGITQSPKYLFRKEGQNVTLSCEQNLNHDAMYWYRQDPGQGLRLIYYSQIVNDFQKGDIAEGYSVSREKKESFPLTVTSAQKNPTAFYLCASSEESGEYGYTFGSGTRLTVV.

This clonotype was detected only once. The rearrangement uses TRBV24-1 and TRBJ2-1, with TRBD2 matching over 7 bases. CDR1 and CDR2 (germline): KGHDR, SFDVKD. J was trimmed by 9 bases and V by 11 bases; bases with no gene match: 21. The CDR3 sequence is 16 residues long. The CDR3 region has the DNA TGTGCCAAAGAGGGTGGATTGGCGGGAGAGATGGGTGAGCAGTTCTTC. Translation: CAKEGGLAGEMGEQFF.

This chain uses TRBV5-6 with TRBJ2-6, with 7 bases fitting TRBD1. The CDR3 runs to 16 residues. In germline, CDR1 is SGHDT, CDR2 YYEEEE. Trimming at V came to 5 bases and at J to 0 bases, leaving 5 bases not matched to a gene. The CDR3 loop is CASSGQVSSGANVLTF. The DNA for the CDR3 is TGTGCCAGCAGTGGACAGGTCTCCTCTGGGGCCAACGTCCTGACTTTC.

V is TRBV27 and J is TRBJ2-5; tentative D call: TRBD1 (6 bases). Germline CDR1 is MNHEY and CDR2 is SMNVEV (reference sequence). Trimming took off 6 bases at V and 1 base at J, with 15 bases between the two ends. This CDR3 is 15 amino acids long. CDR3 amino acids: CASRPQTGFQETQYF. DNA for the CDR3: TGTGCCAGCAGACCTCAGACAGGTTTCCAAGAGACCCAGTACTTC.

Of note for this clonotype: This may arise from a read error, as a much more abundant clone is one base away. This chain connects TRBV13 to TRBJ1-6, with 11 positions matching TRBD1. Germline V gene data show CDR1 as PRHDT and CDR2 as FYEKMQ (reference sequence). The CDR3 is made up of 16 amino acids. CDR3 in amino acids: CVSRRDRGSSGSPLHF. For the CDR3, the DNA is TGTGTCAGCAGGAGGGACAGGGGGAGCTCTGGGTCACCCCTCCACTTT. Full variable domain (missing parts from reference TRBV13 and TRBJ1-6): AAGVIQSPRHLIKEKRETATLKCYPIPRHDTVYWYQQGPGQDPQFLISFYEKMQSDKGSIPDRFSAQQFSDYHSELNMSSLELGDSALYFCVSRRDRGSSGSPLHFGNGTRLTVT.

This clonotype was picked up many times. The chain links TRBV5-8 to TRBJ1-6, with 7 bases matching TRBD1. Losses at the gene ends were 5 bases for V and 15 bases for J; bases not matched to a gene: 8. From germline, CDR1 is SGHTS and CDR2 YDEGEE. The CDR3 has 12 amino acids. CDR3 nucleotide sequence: TGTGCCAGCAGTGTGGACAGGAGGAACCTCCACTTT. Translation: CASSVDRRNLHF.

The CDR3 loop reads CSVEDRGGAEAFF. CDR3 sequence (DNA): TGCAGCGTTGAAGATCGGGGGGGCGCTGAAGCTTTCTTT. This sequence joins TRBV29-1 and TRBJ1-1, with TRBD1 as a possible D gene (6 bases). The CDR3 is made up of 13 amino acids. Germline-derived CDR1 and CDR2 are SQVTM and ANQGSEA. V gave up 0 bases and J gave up 6 bases, with 11 bases separating them.

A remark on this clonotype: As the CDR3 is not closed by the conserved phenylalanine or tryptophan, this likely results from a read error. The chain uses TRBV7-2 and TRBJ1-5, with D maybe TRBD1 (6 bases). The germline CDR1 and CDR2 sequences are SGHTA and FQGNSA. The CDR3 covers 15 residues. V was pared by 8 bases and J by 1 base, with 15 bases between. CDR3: CASCLIQGSNQPQHI. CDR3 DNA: TGTGCCAGCTGCCTCATACAGGGAAGCAATCAGCCCCAGCATATT.

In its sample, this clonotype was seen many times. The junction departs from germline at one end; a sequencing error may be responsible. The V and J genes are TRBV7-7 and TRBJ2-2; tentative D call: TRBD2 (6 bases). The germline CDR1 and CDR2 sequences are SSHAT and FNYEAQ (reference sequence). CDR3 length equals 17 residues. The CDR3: CASSYGPEFRRGGELFF. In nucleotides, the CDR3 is TGTGCTAGCAGCTACGGACCCGAGTTCAGGAGGGGCGGGGAGCTGTTTTTT.

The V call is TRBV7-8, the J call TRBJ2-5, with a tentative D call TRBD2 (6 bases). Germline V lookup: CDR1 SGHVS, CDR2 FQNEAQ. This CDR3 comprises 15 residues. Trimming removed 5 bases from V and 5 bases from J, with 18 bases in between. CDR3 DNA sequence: TGTGCCAGCAGCCAAGACTCCCCCCGGGGGGAGACCCAGTACTTC. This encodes CASSQDSPRGETQYF.

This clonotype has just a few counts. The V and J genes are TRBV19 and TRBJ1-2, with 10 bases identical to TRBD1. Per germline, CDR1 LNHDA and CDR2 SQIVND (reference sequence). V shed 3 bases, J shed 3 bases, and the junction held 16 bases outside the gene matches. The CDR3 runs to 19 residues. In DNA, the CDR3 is TGTGCCAGTAGTATCATCCGGGGACAGGGGCGTGCAGGCTACTATGGCTACACCTTC. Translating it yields CASSIIRGQGRAGYYGYTF.

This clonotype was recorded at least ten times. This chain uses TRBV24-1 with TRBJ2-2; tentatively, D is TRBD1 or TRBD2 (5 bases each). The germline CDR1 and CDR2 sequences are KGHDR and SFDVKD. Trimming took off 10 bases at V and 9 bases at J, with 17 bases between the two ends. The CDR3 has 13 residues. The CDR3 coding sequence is TGTGCCACGGCTGGAGGTGACAGCAGGGAGCTGTTTTTT. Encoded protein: CATAGGDSRELFF.

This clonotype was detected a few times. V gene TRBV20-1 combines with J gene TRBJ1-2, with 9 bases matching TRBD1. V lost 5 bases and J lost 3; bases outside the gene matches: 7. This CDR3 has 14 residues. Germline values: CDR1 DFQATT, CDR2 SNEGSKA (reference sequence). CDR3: CSAPTGGRDYGYTF. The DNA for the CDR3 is TGCAGTGCTCCAACAGGGGGCCGGGACTATGGCTACACCTTC.

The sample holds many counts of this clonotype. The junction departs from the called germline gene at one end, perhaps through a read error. The CDR3 loop is CSVEGDAGDQLNYGYTF. CDR3 coding DNA: TGCAGCGTAGAAGGAGATGCAGGGGACCAACTTAACTATGGCTACACCTTC. The chain joins TRBV29-1 to TRBJ1-2; possibly TRBD1 for D (6 bases). Germline V gene sequence: CDR1 SQVTM, CDR2 ANQGSEA. The CDR3 sequence is 17 residues long.

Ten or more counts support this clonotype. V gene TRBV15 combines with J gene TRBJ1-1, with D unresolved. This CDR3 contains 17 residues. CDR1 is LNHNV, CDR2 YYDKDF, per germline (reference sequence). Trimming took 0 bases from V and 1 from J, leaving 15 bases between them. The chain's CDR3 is CATSRDFAAVWNTEAFF. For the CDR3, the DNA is TGTGCCACCAGCAGAGACTTCGCGGCGGTTTGGAACACTGAAGCTTTCTTT.

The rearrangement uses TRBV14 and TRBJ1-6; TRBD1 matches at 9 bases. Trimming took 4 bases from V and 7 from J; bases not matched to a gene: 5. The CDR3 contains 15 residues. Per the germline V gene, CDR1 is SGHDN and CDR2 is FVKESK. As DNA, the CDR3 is TGTGCCAGCAGCCCCGGGACAGGGAAAAATTCACCCCTCCACTTT. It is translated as CASSPGTGKNSPLHF.

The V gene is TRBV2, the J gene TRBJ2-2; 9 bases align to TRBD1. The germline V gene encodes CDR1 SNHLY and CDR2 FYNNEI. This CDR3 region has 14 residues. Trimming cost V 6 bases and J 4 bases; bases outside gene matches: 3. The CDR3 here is CASRVQGATGELFF. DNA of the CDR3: TGTGCCAGCAGGGTACAGGGGGCCACCGGGGAGCTGTTTTTT.